This TCR beta chain was obtained from a study of beta chain features in type 1 diabetes. The study, taken as a whole, reports: Across all four CD4+ subsets, people with type 1 diabetes showed modestly shorter TCRB CDR3s.

Reverse transcribing all isolated RNA meant expressed TCRB transcripts were sequenced. Repertoires were generated with immunoSEQ multiplex PCR, while TCRdb's copy carries only in-frame clones and drops some. The repertoire consists of about 450,000 clones, with roughly 11% occurring once and the leading ten covering 0.045% to 0.06%. This clone was picked up a small number of times. Antigen: not known. There are 14 residues in the CDR3. The V end lost 5 bases, the J end lost 1 base, and 11 bases lay between the germline ends. Per the germline V gene, CDR1 is MNHEY and CDR2 is SVGAGI. What was sequenced was naive CD4+ T cells from blood. The chain uses TRBV6-5 and TRBJ1-2, with a weak D call TRBD1 (6 bases). The TCR originated in a woman aged 18-29 years in good health. The chain's CDR3 is CASSLGRGNYGYTF. For the CDR3, the DNA is TGTGCCAGCAGTCTAGGCAGGGGTAACTATGGCTACACCTTC.